The clone carrying this T cell receptor (beta chain) was counted a few times. Its antigen remains unidentified. The sample originates from a study of T cells in Graves' hyperthyroidism and ophthalmopathy. Whole-study findings and limits: Ophthalmopathy and stable hyperthyroidism were separated by a 13 V-J model. In the blood, most expanded thyroid clonotypes above 0.001 appeared as well.

The investigators amplified TCR beta CDR3 regions from RNA transcripts. Initially, a first-round RT-PCR of the TCR CDR3 employed the HTBI primer set. TCRdb called the multiplex PCR reads again in MiXCR, with one record for every CDR3 protein. Of roughly 640,000 distinct CDR3 sequences in the sample, about 16% were seen once. Deletions cut 6 bases from V and 0 bases from J, with 4 bases between. Germline CDR1 and CDR2: SQVTM and ANQGSEA. There are 11 residues in the CDR3. This sequence originates from a woman aged 40 to 50 with Graves' ophthalmopathy. The rearrangement joins TRBV29-1 to TRBJ2-3; unclear D gene. The sample consisted of blood. The DNA for the CDR3 is TGCAGCGTGAGTAGCACAGATACGCAGTATTTT. It codes for CSVSSTDTQYF.